The 3 T cell receptor beta chains below come from one sample, sequenced in a study of blood T cell repertoires in COVID-19. Some clones are missing from TCRdb's copy, which holds only in-frame ones; the method was immunoSEQ multiplex PCR. Found here are fewer than 700,000 clones, roughly nine tenths of them singletons; the top ten hold 7.5% to 9%. Specimen: peripheral blood. These receptors were collected from a woman between 50 and 59 years old with COVID-19, enrolled during active disease.

V and J are TRBV19 and TRBJ2-2, with TRBD1 matching 7 bases. V gave up 10 bases and J gave up 1 base; unmatched junction bases: 9. In germline, CDR1 is LNHDA, CDR2 SQIVND (reference sequence). This CDR3 is built from 15 residues. The CDR3 reads CAIGDREKNTGELFF. In DNA form, the CDR3 reads TGTGCCATTGGGGACAGAGAAAAGAACACCGGGGAGCTGTTTTTT. The entire variable domain, with the rest obtained from reference TRBV19 and TRBJ2-2, is as follows: DGGITQSPKYLFRKEGQNVTLSCEQNLNHDAMYWYRQDPGQGLRLIYYSQIVNDFQKGDIAEGYSVSREKKESFPLTVTSAQKNPTAFYLCAIGDREKNTGELFFGEGSRLTVL.

This clone was seen only a few times. This chain uses TRBV27 with TRBJ1-2; D ambiguous. Germline assignment: CDR1 MNHEY and CDR2 SMNVEV (reference sequence). Between the trimmed V and J ends, which lost 7 bases and 8 bases, there was a span of 17 bases. The CDR3 spans 13 residues. Here the CDR3 reads CASTPRGQQGYTF. CDR3 coding DNA: TGTGCCAGCACCCCCCGAGGGCAGCAAGGCTACACCTTC.

The chain uses TRBV19 and TRBJ1-1, with 7 bases lining up with TRBD1. CDR1 is LNHDA, CDR2 SQIVND, per germline (reference sequence). V lost 4 bases, J lost 3 bases, and 2 bases stayed unmatched. There are 13 residues in the CDR3. Written as DNA, the CDR3 is TGTGCCAGTAGTACGACAGGGTACACTGAAGCTTTCTTT. This sequence encodes CASSTTGYTEAFF.